A selection of T cell receptor beta chains follows, all from one sample in a study of control samples from healthy donors and cancer patients. Sequenced by immunoSEQ multiplex PCR; TCRdb stores in-frame clones only, minus some. The data show more than 100,000 clones, around 89% seen once. Specimen: PBMCs. The receptors shown here come from a man in his sixties with lung cancer. CDR3s include the opening cysteine and the closing phenylalanine or tryptophan. A D gene is named only where the DNA matches it firmly. Clone size, where shown, is once, few, many, or a class for clones that have expanded.

d_gene	v_gene	abundance	j_gene	CDR3aa	CDR3nt
TRBD1	TRBV29-1	-	TRBJ1-2	CSGARGNYGYTF	TGCAGCGGCGCCAGGGGGAACTATGGCTACACCTTC
TRBD2	TRBV11-3	-	TRBJ2-2	CASSLYAGGLNAGELFF	TGTGCCAGCAGCTTATATGCGGGGGGGTTAAACGCCGGGGAGCTGTTTTTT
-	TRBV24-1	-	TRBJ2-5	CATSDLNTRETQYF	TGTGCCACCAGTGATTTGAATACGAGGGAGACCCAGTACTTC
-	TRBV19	-	TRBJ1-1	CASSVGRPNTEAFF	TGTGCCAGTAGTGTAGGCCGACCCAACACTGAAGCTTTCTTT
TRBD1	TRBV9	-	TRBJ2-3	CASSVGTGVGTDTQYF	TGTGCCAGCAGCGTAGGAACAGGGGTGGGCACAGATACGCAGTATTTT
-	TRBV3-1/TRBV3-2	-	TRBJ1-3	CASSRTASSGNTIYF	TGTGCCAGCTCCCGGACGGCGAGCTCTGGAAACACCATATATTTT
-	TRBV3-1/TRBV3-2	-	TRBJ1-3	CASSQASVDTIYF	TGTGCCAGCAGCCAAGCGTCAGTTGACACCATATATTTT
-	TRBV30	-	TRBJ2-5	CAWSPVEETQYF	TGTGCCTGGAGTCCCGTGGAGGAGACCCAGTACTTC
TRBD2	TRBV10-1	-	TRBJ2-1	CASSPSGGLNEQFF	TGCGCCAGCAGTCCTAGCGGGGGGTTAAATGAGCAGTTCTTC
-	TRBV29-1	-	TRBJ1-1	CSVEGQMNTEAFF	TGCAGCGTTGAAGGTCAGATGAACACTGAAGCTTTCTTT
TRBD1	TRBV29-1	few	TRBJ1-2	CSVDGDRGQNYGYTF	TGCAGCGTTGATGGGGACAGGGGTCAGAACTATGGCTACACCTTC
-	TRBV18	-	TRBJ2-5	CASSPRAETQYF	TGTGCCAGCTCACCACGAGCGGAGACCCAGTACTTC
-	TRBV30	-	TRBJ1-5	CAWANPSGSNQPQHF	TGTGCCTGGGCAAACCCGAGTGGGAGCAATCAGCCCCAGCATTTT
-	TRBV5-1	-	TRBJ2-1	CASVERDSYNEQFF	TGCGCCAGCGTCGAGAGGGACTCCTACAATGAGCAGTTCTTC
TRBD2	TRBV24-1	-	TRBJ2-2	CATSDGAGGSRTGELFF	TGTGCCACCAGTGATGGGGCCGGGGGGAGCCGCACCGGGGAGCTGTTTTTT
-	TRBV5-1	-	TRBJ2-1	CASSFGPYNEQFF	TGCGCCAGCAGTTTCGGACCCTACAATGAGCAGTTCTTC
TRBD2	TRBV9	-	TRBJ2-7	CASSVVAGVGVTSGEQYF	TGTGCCAGCAGCGTAGTTGCGGGAGTGGGGGTTACCTCGGGTGAGCAGTACTTC
TRBD1	TRBV5-1	-	TRBJ2-1	CASSLGAGTGAFKAYNEQFF	TGCGCCAGCAGCTTGGGGGCCGGGACAGGGGCCTTCAAAGCCTACAATGAGCAGTTCTTC
TRBD2	TRBV3-1/TRBV3-2	-	TRBJ2-5	CASSRSGEETQYF	TGTGCCAGCAGCCGTAGCGGGGAAGAGACCCAGTACTTC
TRBD1	TRBV6-5	-	TRBJ2-7	CASSNGQAYEQYF	TGTGCCAGCAGTAACGGACAGGCCTACGAGCAGTACTTC
-	TRBV7-3	-	TRBJ2-1	CASSSNSGFATRYNEQFF	TGTGCCAGCAGCTCCAACAGCGGATTTGCGACCCGGTACAATGAGCAGTTCTTC
-	TRBV5-6	-	TRBJ1-1	CASSRSGPRGTEAFF	TGTGCCAGCAGCCGCAGCGGGCCAAGAGGGACTGAAGCTTTCTTT
-	TRBV18	-	TRBJ2-2	CASSINKIPNTGELFF	TGTGCCAGCTCCATCAACAAGATCCCGAACACCGGGGAGCTGTTTTTT
TRBD1	TRBV27	few	TRBJ1-2	CASSFVGQGKHYGYTF	TGTGCCAGCAGTTTTGTCGGACAGGGGAAACACTATGGCTACACCTTC
-	TRBV30	-	TRBJ2-6	CAWGLFSGANVLTF	TGTGCCTGGGGACTGTTCTCTGGGGCCAACGTCCTGACTTTC
TRBD1	TRBV6-5	-	TRBJ2-2	CASSTGGRELFF	TGTGCCAGCAGTACAGGGGGCAGGGAGCTGTTTTTT
TRBD1	TRBV5-1	-	TRBJ1-4	CASSLQGINVEKLFF	TGCGCCAGCAGCTTACAGGGGATAAACGTTGAAAAACTGTTTTTT
TRBD1	TRBV18	-	TRBJ1-1	CASSPPSGQSTEAFF	TGTGCCAGCTCACCACCCTCGGGACAGTCCACTGAAGCTTTCTTT
TRBD1	TRBV6-6	-	TRBJ1-1	CASIPGGSATEAFF	TGTGCCAGCATCCCAGGGGGTAGCGCCACTGAAGCTTTCTTT
TRBD2	TRBV7-3	-	TRBJ2-4	CASRRSKGREAKNIQYF	TGTGCCAGCAGACGATCCAAGGGGAGGGAAGCCAAAAACATTCAGTACTTC
-	TRBV6-5	-	TRBJ1-4	CASRLHFRTNEKLFF	TGTGCCAGTCGACTACATTTCCGCACTAATGAAAAACTGTTTTTT
-	TRBV18	-	TRBJ1-1	CASSPSVENTEAFF	TGTGCCAGCTCACCAAGTGTTGAGAACACTGAAGCTTTCTTT
-	TRBV10-3	-	TRBJ2-5	CAISSPGKKETQYF	TGTGCCATCAGTTCGCCAGGGAAGAAAGAGACCCAGTACTTC
-	TRBV5-4	-	TRBJ2-2	CASSFGQTTGELFF	TGTGCCAGCAGCTTCGGGCAGACCACCGGGGAGCTGTTTTTT
-	TRBV6-5	-	TRBJ1-3	CASSNRALGGNTIYF	TGTGCCAGCAGTAATAGGGCCTTAGGAGGAAACACCATATATTTT
-	TRBV29-1	-	TRBJ2-5	CSVRRDARETQYF	TGCAGCGTACGCCGGGACGCACGAGAGACCCAGTACTTC
TRBD1	TRBV7-2	-	TRBJ1-1	CASSLRGKPGQVKAFF	TGTGCCAGCAGCTTACGTGGGAAACCGGGACAGGTAAAAGCTTTCTTT
TRBD1	TRBV6-5	once	TRBJ1-2	CASSYHIQGARYGYTF	TGTGCCAGCAGTTACCATATACAGGGGGCCCGCTATGGCTACACCTTC
-	TRBV3-1/TRBV3-2	-	TRBJ2-4	CASSQGALTKNIQYF	TGTGCCAGCAGCCAGGGGGCGTTAACCAAAAACATTCAGTACTTC
-	TRBV5-1	few	TRBJ2-5	CASSPGIGSQETQYF	TGCGCCAGCAGCCCGGGGATAGGGTCGCAAGAGACCCAGTACTTC